A single T cell receptor beta chain is shown here with its context. These data originate in a study of blood T cells in healthy people across ages. V lost 5 bases and J 2 bases, leaving 12 bases between the germline ends. Per the germline V gene, CDR1 is DFQATT and CDR2 is SNEGSKA (reference sequence). The CDR3 spans 13 residues. A second PCR, run for about 6 to 11 cycles, used a sample-barcoded 5' primer plus a J-beta primer mix. TCRdb re-called the 5' RACE reads with MiXCR, one entry per CDR3 protein. The table lists 1.4 million or so distinct CDR3 sequences, approximately 39% of them singletons. The TCR was taken from a woman between 18 and 29 years old in good health. The rearrangement joins TRBV20-1 to TRBJ1-2, with a tentative D call TRBD1 (6 bases). The material sequenced was blood. CDR3 sequence (DNA): TGCAGTGCTGATCGAGGGGGGAACTATGGCTACACCTTC. This translates into CSADRGGNYGYTF.